These 11 T cell receptor beta chains share one sample of origin, sequenced in a study of technical replicates of blood from a few donors. Libraries were prepared by immunoSEQ multiplex PCR; TCRdb keeps only in-frame clonotypes and omits some of them. The table shows some 66,000 clones, with roughly 88% occurring only once. The material sequenced was PBMCs. The receptor source for this set is a human donor in good health. Some clones in this sample may be carry-over from other donors' samples.

This chain joins TRBV5-8 and TRBJ2-1; D perhaps matches TRBD1 (6 bases). The CDR3 sequence is 14 residues long. In germline, CDR1 is SGHTS, CDR2 YDEGEE. Trimming removed 4 bases from V and 4 bases from J, with 12 bases in between. The chain's CDR3 is CASSNRDNYNEQFF. Here the CDR3 DNA reads TGTGCCAGCAGCAACCGGGACAATTACAATGAGCAGTTCTTC.

This clone occurred once. V is TRBV6-1 and J is TRBJ2-3; the match to TRBD1 covers 9 bases. The germline V gene encodes CDR1 MNHNS and CDR2 SASEGT. The CDR3 extends over 14 amino acids. V dropped 1 base and J dropped 4; count of bases not matched to a gene: 0. CDR3 sequence (DNA): TGTGCCAGCAGTGAAGGGACAGGGGCAGATACGCAGTATTTT. Amino acids: CASSEGTGADTQYF.

The rearrangement uses TRBV6-1 and TRBJ1-6; D uncertain. The CDR3 length is 12 residues. With 6 bases removed from V and 6 bases from J, the gap between germline ends came to 6 bases. Germline values: CDR1 MNHNS, CDR2 SASEGT. The CDR3 nucleotides are TGTGCCAGCAGCCGAGGTAATTCACCCCTCCACTTT. It yields the protein CASSRGNSPLHF.

The gene calls are TRBV2 and TRBJ2-7; 12 nucleotides line up with TRBD2. The V gene's germline CDR1 is SNHLY and CDR2 FYNNEI. The CDR3 covers 15 residues. Losses at the gene ends were 6 bases for V and 3 bases for J; bases not matched to a gene: 6. CDR3 sequence reads: CASRYLAGGFYEQYF. The CDR3 DNA follows: TGTGCCAGCAGATATCTAGCGGGAGGGTTCTACGAGCAGTACTTC.

This clone appeared many times. The chain is built from TRBV6-1 and TRBJ2-7, with D tentatively TRBD1 (5 bases). The CDR3 length is 14 residues. The V end was cut by 10 bases, the J end by 3 bases, with 19 bases between. CDR1 and CDR2 (germline): MNHNS, SASEGT. The CDR3 loop reads CATLMGPFDYEQYF. The CDR3, as DNA: TGTGCCACACTTATGGGGCCGTTTGACTACGAGCAGTACTTC.

The rearrangement joins TRBV10-3 to TRBJ1-2, with D tentatively TRBD1 (5 bases). Trimming stripped 3 bases from V and 4 bases from J, with 9 bases between. The CDR3 has 13 residues. Germline V gene data show CDR1 as ENHRY and CDR2 as SYGVKD. The CDR3 DNA reads TGTGCCATCAGTGATAGGGGTACCTATGGCTACACCTTC. Protein sequence: CAISDRGTYGYTF.

The V gene is TRBV4-1, the J gene TRBJ2-3; D possibly corresponds to TRBD2 (6 bases). With 0 bases removed from V and 4 bases from J, the gap between germline ends came to 17 bases. CDR1 MGHRA and CDR2 YSYEKL come from the germline V gene. The CDR3 loop spans 17 amino acids. CDR3 loop: CASSQDVPGDWADTQYF. The CDR3 DNA is TGCGCCAGCAGCCAAGACGTGCCGGGGGATTGGGCAGATACGCAGTATTTT.

This clone was observed once. The chain carries TRBV4-1 and TRBJ1-3; tentatively, D is TRBD1 (5 bases). Germline lookup yields CDR1 MGHRA and CDR2 YSYEKL. There are 15 residues in the CDR3. V gave up 0 bases and J gave up 3 bases, with 9 bases separating them. Here the CDR3 DNA reads TGCGCCAGCAGCCAAGATCAGGGAATTGGAAACACCATATATTTT. It yields the protein CASSQDQGIGNTIYF.

The chain combines TRBV7-8 with TRBJ2-5; 15 positions match TRBD2. The CDR3 sequence is 17 residues long. Germline values: CDR1 SGHVS, CDR2 FQNEAQ. After removal of 1 base from V and 4 bases from J, the junction contained 4 bases not matched to a gene. The CDR3 sequence is CASSLGTSGGVAETQYF. DNA of the CDR3: TGTGCCAGCAGCTTAGGGACTAGCGGGGGGGTAGCAGAGACCCAGTACTTC.

The chain combines TRBV6-5 with TRBJ2-1; 9 nucleotides line up with TRBD1. V was clipped by 0 bases and J by 5 bases; unmatched bases: 5. This CDR3 is 16 amino acids long. The germline CDR1 and CDR2 sequences are MNHEY and SVGAGI. CDR3 protein: CASSYSKGQGNNEQFF. DNA of the CDR3: TGTGCCAGCAGTTACTCGAAGGGACAGGGTAACAATGAGCAGTTCTTC.

V is TRBV4-3 and J is TRBJ2-3; the D gene is possibly TRBD2 (6 bases). Germline CDR1 is LGHNA and CDR2 is YSLEER. The CDR3 extends over 16 amino acids. Deletions cut 1 base from V and 2 bases from J, with 13 bases between. Here the CDR3 reads CASSQGSSGLTDTQYF. CDR3 nucleotide sequence: TGCGCCAGCAGCCAAGGTAGTAGCGGCCTCACAGATACGCAGTATTTT.